This T cell receptor (beta chain) was sequenced for a study of cytomegalovirus exposure and HLA in healthy donors. Study overall: Genotyping of hundreds of donors showed that around 81% belonged to the Caucasian-associated ancestry cluster.

This CDR3 has 12 residues. Trimming pared 7 bases from V and 2 bases from J, leaving 9 bases between. PCR used 60 Vbeta primers and 13 Jbeta primers. Data came from immunoSEQ multiplex PCR; TCRdb stores just in-frame clones and leaves some out. The profile covers roughly 150,000 clones, with 81% appearing a single time and 1.3% taken by the ten largest. The source is a man between 45 and 60 years old in good health and CMV-seropositive. Sequenced sample: PBMCs. V and J are TRBV23-1 and TRBJ2-7, with D possibly TRBD1 on 5 matching bases. TRBV23-1 is an ORF, and what it does is uncertain. The CDR3 is CASIRVPYEQYF. The DNA of the CDR3 is TGCGCCAGCATCAGGGTTCCCTACGAGCAGTACTTC.